These 13 T cell receptor beta chains were sequenced from one sample in a study of blood T cell repertoires in COVID-19. Clones were read by immunoSEQ multiplex PCR, and TCRdb kept only the in-frame ones, dropping some. The sample consists of about 28,000 clones, nearly 90% of them appearing once. Specimen: peripheral blood. These receptors were obtained from a human donor in a cohort sampled during active COVID-19.

The V gene is TRBV6-5, the J gene TRBJ2-1; 10 bases align to TRBD1. From germline, CDR1 is MNHEY and CDR2 SVGAGI. The J segment lost 5 bases and the V segment lost 3 bases, leaving 7 bases of the junction unmatched. CDR3 size: 16 residues. CDR3 coding DNA: TGTGCCAGCAGTTATTGGACAGGGGGGCCCGACAATGAGCAGTTCTTC. It translates to CASSYWTGGPDNEQFF.

J is TRBJ2-1 and V is TRBV3-1 (or the pseudogene TRBV3-2), with 10 positions matching TRBD2. Germline CDR1 LGHDT, CDR2 YNNKEL (reference sequence). This CDR3 is 19 amino acids long. Germline trimming cut 0 bases from V and 8 bases from J; bases unmatched to any gene: 16. CDR3 loop: CASSQDSLSGAGGKYEQFF. CDR3 DNA: TGTGCCAGCAGCCAAGATTCCCTATCTGGAGCGGGGGGGAAATATGAGCAGTTCTTC.

The V gene is TRBV7-9, the J gene TRBJ2-1; weak D call: TRBD1 (6 bases). The CDR3 has 19 residues. V shed 1 base and J shed 5 bases, with 24 bases lying between them. The germline CDR1 and CDR2 sequences are SEHNR and FQNEAQ (reference sequence). This CDR3 reads CASSLGQGGTGQMNNEQFF. The CDR3 bases are TGTGCCAGCAGCTTAGGCCAGGGTGGAACGGGACAAATGAACAATGAGCAGTTCTTC. The full variable domain, in which reference TRBV7-9 and TRBJ2-1 provide the parts outside the CDR3, is DTGVSQNPRHKITKRGQNVTFRCDPISEHNRLYWYRQTLGQGPEFLTYFQNEAQLEKSRLLSDRFSAERPKGSFSTLEIQRTEQGDSAMYLCASSLGQGGTGQMNNEQFFGPGTRLTVL.

The gene calls are TRBV5-4 and TRBJ2-3; D may be TRBD2 (7 bases). Deletions cut 2 bases from V and 5 bases from J, with 15 bases between. Germline V CDR1 and CDR2: SGHNT, YYREEE (reference sequence). This CDR3 has 15 residues. This chain's CDR3 is CASSFGWGGGDTQYF. The CDR3 DNA sequence: TGTGCCAGCAGCTTTGGGTGGGGGGGCGGAGATACGCAGTATTTT.

This chain links TRBV7-2 with TRBJ1-2; D perhaps matches TRBD1 (5 bases). The CDR3 loop spans 13 amino acids. Trimming removed 6 bases from V and 4 bases from J, with 12 bases in between. The germline CDR1 and CDR2 sequences are SGHTA and FQGNSA. CDR3: CASRQTESYGYTF. The CDR3 nucleotides read TGTGCCAGCAGACAGACAGAGTCCTATGGCTACACCTTC. Full variable domain (missing parts from reference TRBV7-2 and TRBJ1-2): GAGVSQSPSNKVTEKGKDVELRCDPISGHTALYWYRQSLGQGLEFLIYFQGNSAPDKSGLPSDRFSAERTGGSVSTLTIQRTQQEDSAVYLCASRQTESYGYTFGSGTRLTVV.

This clone showed up just once. The rearrangement uses TRBV29-1 and TRBJ2-3; 7 bases map to TRBD2. The CDR3 consists of 17 residues. V trimming: 6 bases; J trimming: 0 bases; junction bases outside the gene matches: 15. Germline V gene data show CDR1 as SQVTM and CDR2 as ANQGSEA. The CDR3 bases are TGCAGCGTAGGTGGGGCGGTGGCGGGAGCTAGCACAGATACGCAGTATTTT. Translation gives CSVGGAVAGASTDTQYF.

The chain links TRBV7-9 to TRBJ2-5, with 14 bases aligning to TRBD2. The CDR3 is 16 amino acids. V lost 2 bases to trimming and J lost 4 bases; unmatched junction nucleotides: 3. Germline V lookup: CDR1 SEHNR, CDR2 FQNEAQ (reference sequence). CDR3 nucleotide sequence: TGTGCCAGCAGCTTACAGACTAGCGGGAGGGCAGAGACCCAGTACTTC. It specifies CASSLQTSGRAETQYF.

The rearrangement links TRBV30 to TRBJ1-4; TRBD1 might be the D (6 bases). V shed 2 bases and J shed 8 bases, with 18 bases lying between them. The germline CDR1 and CDR2 sequences are GTSNPN and SVGIG (reference sequence). CDR3 length equals 15 residues. This CDR3 is CAWSFRGWDTEKLFF. The CDR3 coding sequence is TGTGCCTGGAGTTTCCGGGGTTGGGACACGGAAAAACTGTTTTTT.

The chain has TRBV15 and TRBJ2-1; D call uncertain. The V gene lost 0 bases and the J gene lost 4 bases, with 16 bases spanning the gap. Germline assignment: CDR1 LNHNV and CDR2 YYDKDF (reference sequence). The CDR3 spans 17 residues. DNA of the CDR3: TGTGCCACCAGCAGAGATTCTGGGCCGCTAAGATACAATGAGCAGTTCTTC. It is translated as CATSRDSGPLRYNEQFF.

This clone showed up just once. CDR3 protein: CASSFDKGNTIYF. The CDR3 DNA is TGCGCCAGCAGCTTTGACAAAGGAAACACCATATATTTT. This sequence joins TRBV5-1 and TRBJ1-3; no clear D. This CDR3 is built from 13 residues. Trimming took 2 bases from V and 4 from J, leaving 7 bases between them. CDR1 SGHRS and CDR2 YFSETQ come from the germline V gene.

The gene calls are TRBV6-5 and TRBJ2-7, with D unclear. This CDR3 has 15 amino acids. Trimming removed 7 bases at V and 1 base at J, with 17 bases between. Germline CDR1 is MNHEY and CDR2 is SVGAGI. This CDR3 is CASKSYSGNSYEQYF. CDR3 bases: TGTGCCAGCAAGAGTTATTCAGGAAATTCCTACGAGCAGTACTTC.

This sequence joins TRBV7-6 and TRBJ2-4; 15 bases line up with TRBD2. The J segment lost 8 bases and the V segment lost 1 base, leaving 9 bases of the junction unmatched. CDR1 and CDR2 (germline): SGHVS, FNYEAQ. The CDR3 loop spans 18 amino acids. The CDR3 region is CASSLVAGTSGRQDIQYF. CDR3 sequence (DNA): TGTGCCAGCAGCTTAGTGGCCGGGACTAGCGGGAGGCAGGACATTCAGTACTTC.

The chain combines TRBV5-1 with TRBJ2-1, with a tentative D call TRBD1 (6 bases). CDR3 length: 14 residues. The ends were cut back, 4 bases at V and 4 bases at J, with 12 bases in the middle. Germline V gene lookup returns CDR1 SGHRS and CDR2 YFSETQ. The CDR3 DNA sequence: TGCGCCAGCAGCAGCACAGGGTGGTACAATGAGCAGTTCTTC. It translates to CASSSTGWYNEQFF. Drawing the rest from reference TRBV5-1 and TRBJ2-1, the complete variable domain is KAGVTQTPRYLIKTRGQQVTLSCSPISGHRSVSWYQQTPGQGLQFLFEYFSETQRNKGNFPGRFSGRQFSNSRSEMNVSTLELGDSALYLCASSSTGWYNEQFFGPGTRLTVL.